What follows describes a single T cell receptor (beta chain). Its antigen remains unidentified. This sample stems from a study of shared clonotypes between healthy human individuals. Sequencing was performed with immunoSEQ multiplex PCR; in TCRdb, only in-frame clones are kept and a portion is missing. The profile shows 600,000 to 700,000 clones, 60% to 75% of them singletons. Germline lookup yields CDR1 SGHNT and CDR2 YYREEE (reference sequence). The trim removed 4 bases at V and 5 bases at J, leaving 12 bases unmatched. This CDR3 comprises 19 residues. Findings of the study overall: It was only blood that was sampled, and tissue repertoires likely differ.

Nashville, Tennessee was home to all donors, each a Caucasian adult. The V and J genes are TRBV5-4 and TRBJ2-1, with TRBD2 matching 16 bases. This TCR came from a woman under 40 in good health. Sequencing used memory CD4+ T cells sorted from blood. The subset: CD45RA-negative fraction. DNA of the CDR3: TGTGCCAGCAGCGCCCCCGGGACTAGCGGGAGGGCCAGGCACAATGAGCAGTTCTTC. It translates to CASSAPGTSGRARHNEQFF.